This T cell receptor (beta chain) was sequenced in a study of breast tumors, draining lymph nodes, adjacent tissues (dated by TCRdb to about 2016). General notes on the study: In breast cancer patients, the study compared the TCR beta repertoires of tumor, adjacent nontumor tissue and axillary lymph nodes. The study was designed to assess the relationships and possible T-cell exchange between tumor, surrounding tissue and draining lymph node repertoires in human breast cancer. Broad study findings and their caveats: Tumor and nontumor tissue repertoires were found to be significantly more similar in luminal-like than in basal-like breast cancer. The conclusion that tumor T cells originate in lymph nodes was presented as consistent with a hypothesis rather than as directly demonstrated. Tumor T-cell repertoires showed less diversity than lymph node repertoires and more diversity than nontumor tissue repertoires, and tumor T-cell repertoires showed preferential V and J gene usage. The data were considered consistent with the idea that most tumor T cells come from the lymph node and then expand in tumor tissue.

Lymph node samples were obtained from the axillary draining lymph nodes of breast cancer patients. This clonotype was observed at least ten times. What antigen it recognizes has not been identified. No much larger clone is present one base from it, and per-base qualities are unavailable. V sheds 5 bases and J sheds 14 bases, leaving 21 bases between their ends. Counted from cysteine to phenylalanine, this CDR3 has 12 amino acids. The kept DNA is CDR3 alone, 36 bases in frame from the first base. CDR1 DFQATT and CDR2 SNEGSKA were looked up in the germline V gene (reference sequence). The instrument given in TCRdb is Illumina HiSeq 2000. TCR beta chain libraries were generated through multiplex PCR amplification. The amplified TCR beta chain products were analyzed by high-throughput sequencing. TCRdb ran its own pipeline on the public reads, namely fastp trimming at Q25 and MiXCR clone calling, and kept in-frame beta chains. Every CDR3 protein is listed once, alongside the most common genes and DNA of its rows. This sample comprises roughly 260,000 distinct CDR3 sequences, roughly 30% of them detected only once. Roughly 1.1% of the sample comes from the top ten.

The source of this sequence is a female donor with breast cancer. Some clones in this sample may be carry-over from other donors' samples. The V and J segments used are TRBV20-1 and TRBJ1-2; the D segment cannot be called with confidence. The source material was axillary lymph node tissue. The CDR3 is CSAQPDSYAETF. In nucleotides, the sequence is TGCAGTGCTCAGCCGGACTCCTATGCAGAAACCTTC.